This entry concerns a single T cell receptor beta chain. Its antigen is not yet known. Base qualities are not recorded, but no much larger clone differs from it by a single base. Reading from cysteine to phenylalanine, the CDR3 counts 14 amino acids. The read is trimmed to its CDR3 DNA, 42 bases read in frame from base 1. CDR1 and CDR2 were assigned from the germline V gene as SGDLS and YYNGEE. Deletion took 4 bases off V and 0 bases off J, with a span of 11 bases between the germline ends. This sample is drawn from a study of OX40 agonist ivuxolimab in advanced cancers. At the level of the whole study: Ivuxolimab, which targeted the costimulatory receptor OX40 (CD134), was an agonistic, fully human IgG2 monoclonal antibody. The paper describes the monotherapy dose-escalation part (N ≈ 52 patients) of the phase I trial of ivuxolimab. Intravenous ivuxolimab was administered to patients every 2 weeks at six dose levels: 0.01, 0.1, 0.3, 1.5, 3 and 10 mg/kg. Of the approximately 50 patients in dose escalation, approximately 20 had hepatocellular carcinoma, roughly 15 had melanoma, 9 had renal cell carcinoma and 9 had head and neck cancer. The dose-escalation cohort was around 84% male with a mean age of about 58 years, ranging from 23 to 79. The point of sequencing TCRbeta in the periphery was to test whether ivuxolimab changed TCR sequence diversity and drove clonal T-cell expansion. Partial responses occurred in three dose-escalation patients: two with cutaneous melanoma and one with hepatocellular carcinoma. Patients were allowed to have had prior anti-PD-1, anti-PD-L1 or anti-CTLA-4 therapy, and around 41% of the dose-escalation patients had previously received checkpoint inhibitors. Summary of the overall study and its limitations: After ivuxolimab, expanded clones were on average more numerous among CD8+ T cells than among CD4+ T cells. In the 0.1-3.0 mg/kg groups, partial responders were among the patients with the lowest normalized peripheral clonal expansion, particularly in CD8+ T cells. Low levels of normalized T-cell clonal expansion were also shown by some nonresponding patients. Clonal expansion of both CD4+ and CD8+ blood T cells was observed from baseline to week 6 at doses 0.1 to 3.0 mg/kg. The antigen specificity of the clonally expanded peripheral T cells was not determined.

Patients with a history of autoimmune disease or receiving systemic immunosuppression were excluded from the trial. Peripheral blood for TCR sequencing was collected from all dose cohorts at baseline, on cycle 4 day 1, and on cycle 7 day 1. Samples were obtained from an open-label, multicenter, first-in-human phase I dose-escalation trial of ivuxolimab. The trial enrolled adults with locally advanced or metastatic head and neck squamous cell, hepatocellular, melanoma or renal cell carcinoma. Before TCR sequencing, CD4+ and CD8+ T cells were separately sorted from peripheral blood. For sequencing of the TCRbeta CDR3 region, genomic DNA was extracted from the sorted cells. The immunoSEQ Assay was used to sequence the TCRbeta CDR3 regions. TCRdb mirrors the immuneACCESS table, restricted to in-frame sequences. Some clones are absent from its copies; in checked studies, under half trace to an unresolved V gene, and the reason for the others is unknown. The sample profile shows around 60,000 clones; about 88% of them were found once. The ten largest clones add up to more than 10% of the sample.

The receptor was derived from an adult with an advanced solid tumor such as melanoma, head and neck, liver or kidney cancer. Material: CD4+ or CD8+ T cells sorted from blood, obtained in a trial of the OX40 agonist ivuxolimab. Rearrangement joined TRBV9 to TRBJ2-7; no D gene is confidently identified. The CDR3 loop reads CASSSGANSYEQYF. The DNA is as follows: TGTGCCAGCAGCTCCGGTGCGAACTCCTACGAGCAGTACTTC.